Each of the 21 T cell receptor beta chains below was sequenced from the same sample in a study of regulatory T cells in long-lasting Graves disease. Time point indicated: newly diagnosed GD, antithyroid drugs for less than 3 months. Generation of the TCR library employed RNA extracted from PBMCs. Assembly of TCR beta libraries relied on iRepertoire HTBI primers together with Arm-PCR of CDR3 regions. TCRdb ran MiXCR on the multiplex PCR reads and lists one entry per CDR3 protein. The table has around 480,000 distinct CDR3 sequences, 15% to 20% seen once. The data were also submitted as part of a second study, on T cells in Graves' hyperthyroidism and ophthalmopathy.

This sample comprised peripheral blood mononuclear cells (PBMCs), obtained at new diagnosis, from a patient treated with antithyroid drugs. The receptors shown here come from a man aged 35 to 55 with Graves disease.

In its sample, this clonotype was seen a few times. The chain combines TRBV9 with TRBJ2-1; 10 nucleotides align to TRBD2. In germline, CDR1 is SGDLS, CDR2 YYNGEE. The V segment lost 2 bases and the J segment 7 bases; nucleotides outside the gene matches: 9. The CDR3 contains 16 residues. For the CDR3, the DNA is TGTGCCAGCAGCGTGGCTAGCGGGAGAGGAGGGAATGAGCAGTTCTTC. Translating it yields CASSVASGRGGNEQFF.

Many counts were recorded for this clonotype. The chain carries TRBV2 and TRBJ2-3; possibly TRBD1 for D (6 bases). Germline CDR1 SNHLY, CDR2 FYNNEI. CDR3 length: 11 residues. V was shortened by 8 bases and J by 6 bases, with 9 bases between the two germline ends. The CDR3 DNA reads TGTGCCAGCCGGGACATGGATACGCAGTATTTT. Its protein product is CASRDMDTQYF.

Comments on this clonotype: This could be a read error, since a much larger clone is one nucleotide away. The genes are TRBV7-3 and TRBJ1-2; 7 nucleotides match TRBD1. Trimming removed 5 bases from V and 4 bases from J; junction bases left unmatched: 10. This CDR3 is 15 amino acids long. Germline V CDR1 and CDR2: SGHTA, FQGTGA. The DNA of the CDR3 is TGTGCCAGCAGCCCCCTGTTAGGGGGCTCCTATGGCTACACCTTC. Translated, it gives CASSPLLGGSYGYTF. The full variable domain, in which reference TRBV7-3 and TRBJ1-2 provide the parts outside the CDR3, is GAGVSQTPSNKVTEKGKYVELRCDPISGHTALYWYRQSLGQGPEFLIYFQGTGAADDSGLPNDRFFAVRPEGSVSTLKIQRTERGDSAVYLCASSPLLGGSYGYTFGSGTRLTVV.

A remark on this clonotype: With only one base between it and a far larger clone, this is likely a read error. The genes are TRBV28 and TRBJ2-1, with a weak D call TRBD2 (5 bases). Germline V gene data show CDR1 as MDHEN and CDR2 as SYDVKM. This CDR3 contains 15 residues. V was trimmed by 6 bases and J by 10 bases, leaving 22 bases between them. The CDR3 sequence is CASRGVGTSVGEQFF. CDR3 coding DNA: TGTGCCAGCAGGGGAGTAGGCACCTCCGTAGGGGAGCAGTTCTTC.

This clonotype was detected many times. The V call is TRBV2, the J call TRBJ2-7; no clear D. Per germline, CDR1 SNHLY and CDR2 FYNNEI. This CDR3 spans 12 amino acids. V was clipped by 9 bases and J by 1 base, with 10 bases between them. The chain's CDR3 is CASSSVSYEQYF. For the CDR3, the DNA is TGTGCCAGTAGTAGTGTTTCCTACGAGCAGTACTTC.

This clonotype showed up just a few times. This chain connects TRBV5-8 to TRBJ2-7; 12 bases match TRBD2. V shed 2 bases, J shed 3 bases, and the junction held 6 bases outside the gene matches. This CDR3 has 16 amino acids. Germline V gene lookup returns CDR1 SGHTS and CDR2 YDEGEE. CDR3 amino acids: CASSLSGLAGFYEQYF. The CDR3, as DNA: TGTGCCAGCAGCTTATCGGGACTAGCGGGTTTCTACGAGCAGTACTTC.

This rearrangement joins TRBV20-1 to TRBJ2-7; D unresolved. This CDR3 has 11 amino acids. Trimming took off 3 bases at V and 4 bases at J, with 7 bases between the two ends. Per germline, CDR1 DFQATT and CDR2 SNEGSKA (reference sequence). CDR3 region: CSASSIYEQYF. The CDR3 DNA sequence: TGCAGTGCTAGCTCGATTTACGAGCAGTACTTC.

The chain joins TRBV4-2 to TRBJ2-1; 7 bases align to TRBD2. CDR3 size: 15 residues. Unmatched junction bases numbered 5, after V lost 1 base and J lost 5 bases. Looked up from germline, CDR1 is LGHNA and CDR2 is YNFKEQ. CDR3 nucleotides: TGTGCCAGCAGCCAAGTATGGCGGGAGCACAATGAGCAGTTCTTC. It translates to CASSQVWREHNEQFF.

The chain links TRBV15 to TRBJ2-1, with 9 bases matching TRBD1. CDR1 is LNHNV, CDR2 YYDKDF, per germline (reference sequence). The V gene end was trimmed by 1 base and the J gene end by 2 bases; junction bases not matched to a gene: 3. The CDR3 totals 16 residues. Written as DNA, the CDR3 is TGTGCCACCAGCAGAGTACGACAGGGGGCCTACAATGAGCAGTTCTTC. Amino acid sequence: CATSRVRQGAYNEQFF.

This sequence joins TRBV2 and TRBJ1-5, with 9 positions matching TRBD1. V shed 10 bases, J shed 8 bases, and the junction held 12 bases outside the gene matches. This CDR3 has 14 amino acids. Germline V gives CDR1 SNHLY, CDR2 FYNNEI. For the CDR3, the DNA is TGTGCCACCAGAGGTACAGGGGGCGGTGAGCCCCAGCATTTT. Protein product: CATRGTGGGEPQHF.

The genes are TRBV20-1 and TRBJ2-7, with 8 bases that match TRBD2. Germline-derived CDR1 and CDR2 are DFQATT and SNEGSKA (reference sequence). The CDR3 loop spans 15 amino acids. Trimming at V came to 6 bases and at J to 3 bases, leaving 13 bases not matched to a gene. The chain's CDR3 is CSARDPAGAGYEQYF. The CDR3, as DNA: TGCAGTGCACGGGACCCAGCGGGAGCTGGCTACGAGCAGTACTTC.

This clonotype showed up many times. The chain is built from TRBV28 and TRBJ2-1, with D perhaps TRBD1 or TRBD2 (5 bases each). The CDR3 has 14 amino acids. Trimming shortened V by 5 bases and J by 10 bases, and 18 bases separated the two germline ends. The germline V gene has CDR1 MDHEN and CDR2 SYDVKM. As DNA, the CDR3 is TGTGCCAGCAGTGAATGGGACCTTTCCATAGAGCAGTTCTTC. It translates to CASSEWDLSIEQFF.

The chain recombines TRBV5-4 with TRBJ2-3; 9 positions match TRBD2. Germline values: CDR1 SGHNT, CDR2 YYREEE (reference sequence). This CDR3 has 17 residues. V dropped 5 bases and J dropped 0; count of bases not matched to a gene: 10. The chain's CDR3 is CASRTTVAGASTDTQYF. CDR3 nucleotide sequence: TGTGCCAGCAGGACAACGGTAGCGGGAGCGAGCACAGATACGCAGTATTTT. The full variable domain, in which reference TRBV5-4 and TRBJ2-3 provide the parts outside the CDR3, is ETGVTQSPTHLIKTRGQQVTLRCSSQSGHNTVSWYQQALGQGPQFIFQYYREEENGRGNFPPRFSGLQFPNYSSELNVNALELDDSALYLCASRTTVAGASTDTQYFGPGTRLTVL.

The rearrangement joins TRBV3-1 to TRBJ2-7; TRBD1 aligns across 8 bases. CDR3 length: 15 amino acids. J lost 2 bases, V lost 4 bases, and 7 bases had no gene match. Germline V gene sequence: CDR1 LGHDT, CDR2 YNNKEL (reference sequence). This CDR3 is CASSRTLTGAYEQYF. In DNA, the CDR3 is TGTGCCAGCAGCCGGACCTTGACAGGGGCCTACGAGCAGTACTTC.

In this sample, this clonotype turned up many times. The chain joins TRBV2 to TRBJ1-5; D unresolved. V was trimmed by 5 bases and J by 4 bases, leaving 9 bases between them. The CDR3 consists of 13 residues. Per the germline V gene, CDR1 is SNHLY and CDR2 is FYNNEI. Here the CDR3 DNA reads TGTGCCAGCAGTTGGACTCCGAATCAGCCCCAGCATTTT. As protein: CASSWTPNQPQHF.

This chain's CDR3 is CSARDSGTGFAYEQYF. CDR3 nucleotides: TGCAGTGCTAGAGACAGTGGGACAGGGTTCGCCTACGAGCAGTACTTC. The chain employs TRBV20-1 and TRBJ2-7, with 9 bases aligning to TRBD1. This CDR3 comprises 16 residues. The J segment lost 2 bases and the V segment lost 0 bases, leaving 8 bases of the junction unmatched. The germline CDR1 and CDR2 sequences are DFQATT and SNEGSKA (reference sequence).

This clonotype was seen repeatedly, ten times or more. The V and J genes are TRBV28 and TRBJ1-5; a weak D match, TRBD1 (6 bases). Trimming cost V 10 bases and J 6 bases, with 13 bases left between them. The germline gives CDR1 MDHEN, CDR2 SYDVKM. The CDR3 has 12 residues. The chain's CDR3 is CAIAGVVQPQHF. CDR3 sequence (DNA): TGTGCCATCGCAGGGGTAGTTCAGCCCCAGCATTTT.

This clonotype was seen ten or more times. This chain links TRBV18 with TRBJ2-7; tentative D call: TRBD2 (5 bases). Germline CDR1 reads KGHSH; CDR2 reads LQKENI. V was pared by 3 bases and J by 0 bases, with 12 bases between. The CDR3 length is 15 residues. CDR3 bases: TGTGCCAGCTCACCTAACGGGATGAGCTCCTACGAGCAGTACTTC. This sequence encodes CASSPNGMSSYEQYF.

This sequence joins TRBV5-4 and TRBJ2-1, with 12 bases fitting TRBD2. Germline V gives CDR1 SGHNT, CDR2 YYREEE (reference sequence). The junction had 9 bases not matched to a gene; V was cut back by 3 bases and J by 8 bases. CDR3 size: 16 residues. The CDR3 bases are TGTGCCAGCAGCTCGGTCTGGACTAGCGGGAACCATGAGCAGTTCTTC. Its protein is CASSSVWTSGNHEQFF. Using reference TRBV5-4 and TRBJ2-1 for the parts outside the CDR3, the full variable domain is ETGVTQSPTHLIKTRGQQVTLRCSSQSGHNTVSWYQQALGQGPQFIFQYYREEENGRGNFPPRFSGLQFPNYSSELNVNALELDDSALYLCASSSVWTSGNHEQFFGPGTRLTVL.

This clonotype was counted a single time. The rearrangement joins TRBV28 to TRBJ2-7; either TRBD1 or TRBD2 may supply D (5 bases each). The germline V gene has CDR1 MDHEN and CDR2 SYDVKM. The CDR3 length is 12 residues. The V end was cut by 7 bases, the J end by 2 bases, with 9 bases between. CDR3 coding DNA: TGTGCCAGCACTAGGGGACCCTACGAGCAGTACTTC. Its protein product is CASTRGPYEQYF. The variable domain in full, completed from reference TRBV28 and TRBJ2-7, reads DVKVTQSSRYLVKRTGEKVFLECVQDMDHENMFWYRQDPGLGLRLIYFSYDVKMKEKGDIPEGYSVSREKKERFSLILESASTNQTSMYLCASTRGPYEQYFGPGTRLTVT.

This clonotype was seen many times. The rearrangement uses TRBV12-3 or TRBV12-4 and TRBJ2-1; the match to TRBD1 covers 11 bases. V shed 5 bases, J shed 9 bases, and the junction held 6 bases outside the gene matches. The CDR3 loop spans 14 amino acids. CDR3: CASSGDRGVGEQFF. CDR3 DNA: TGTGCCAGCAGTGGGGACAGGGGGGTCGGTGAGCAGTTCTTC.